This T cell receptor beta chain is from a study of PD-1 blockade in classical Hodgkin lymphoma. Study outcomes and limitations: A significant rise in TCR diversity by C4D1 was seen for CD4+ but not CD8+ cells. Newly diagnosed patients had baseline TCR diversity that was reportedly lower than that of healthy donors. The authors have not defined what causes the repertoire differences, possibly disease activity or prior therapy. Complete responders' diversity at baseline resembled that of newly diagnosed patients.

Notes on this clone: The antigen remains undetermined.

Time point given: cycle 4 day 1 (C4D1), after less than 7 weeks of nivolumab. All patients experienced relapse after autologous stem cell transplantation, and brentuximab vedotin exposure was variable. The protocol was immunoSEQ multiplex PCR, while the TCRdb copy is restricted to in-frame clones and leaves out a portion. The data hold around 50,000 clones, with around 74% observed a single time. The germline CDR1 and CDR2 sequences are SGHVS and FNYEAQ. The CDR3 sequence is 14 residues long. J lost 4 bases, V lost 4 bases, and 6 bases had no gene match. This clonotype originated in a human donor with classical Hodgkin lymphoma. The J gene is TRBJ2-7, the V gene TRBV7-6; 8 nucleotides agree with TRBD1. The sequencing here drew on peripheral blood mononuclear cells (PBMCs), taken before the fourth cycle of nivolumab. The DNA for the CDR3 is TGTGCCAGCAGCTCCCGACAGGGGAGGTACGAGCAGTACTTC. It codes for CASSSRQGRYEQYF.